These 11 T cell receptor beta chains originate from one sample sequenced in a study of T-cell reconstitution after alpha-beta-depleted transplantation in children. Unique molecular identifiers were used to barcode this TCRbeta library. Via MiXCR, TCRdb re-called the PCR reads, giving one row per CDR3 protein. The table has 440,000 or so distinct CDR3 sequences, about a tenth seen once. The sample here was PBMCs from the stem cell graft donor, taken from the stem cell graft. These receptor sequences come from a human donor who donated a stem cell graft to a child with acute myeloid leukemia.

This chain joins TRBV12-3 or TRBV12-4 and TRBJ2-5; 7 bases are a match to TRBD2. With 6 bases clipped from V and 2 bases from J, the junction kept 9 bases outside the gene matches. The CDR3 runs to 15 residues. DNA for the CDR3: TGTGCCAGCAGGATGACTAGCCCCGGGCAAGAGACCCAGTACTTC. Translation: CASRMTSPGQETQYF.

The gene calls are TRBV5-1 and TRBJ2-3; D not certain. CDR3 length: 14 residues. Germline lookup yields CDR1 SGHRS and CDR2 YFSETQ. Deletions cut 0 bases from V and 2 bases from J, with 7 bases between. The CDR3 region is CASSLGMYTDTQYF. CDR3 coding DNA: TGCGCCAGCAGCTTGGGGATGTACACAGATACGCAGTATTTT. Using reference TRBV5-1 and TRBJ2-3 for the parts outside the CDR3, the full variable domain is KAGVTQTPRYLIKTRGQQVTLSCSPISGHRSVSWYQQTPGQGLQFLFEYFSETQRNKGNFPGRFSGRQFSNSRSEMNVSTLELGDSALYLCASSLGMYTDTQYFGPGTRLTVL.

The rearrangement uses TRBV18 and TRBJ2-5, with 8 bases matching TRBD2. The CDR3 is 18 residues long. Germline values: CDR1 KGHSH, CDR2 LQKENI. V lost 6 bases and J lost 5; bases outside the gene matches: 20. DNA for the CDR3: TGTGCCAGCTCCCCTCGCGGACTAGCTTTAACGTCTCGGGAGACCCAGTACTTC. Protein sequence: CASSPRGLALTSRETQYF.

Comments on this clonotype: Just one base apart from a much larger clone, this may be a read error. The rearrangement joins TRBV10-3 to TRBJ2-3; D possibly uses TRBD1 or TRBD2 (7 bases each). Germline CDR1 ENHRY, CDR2 SYGVKD. The CDR3 covers 15 residues. V lost 2 bases, J lost 5 bases, and 14 bases lay in between. CDR3 nucleotide sequence: TGTGCCATCAGTGAGCCAGGGGGGGCGCGAGATACGCAGTATTTT. Protein sequence: CAISEPGGARDTQYF.

This chain joins TRBV18 and TRBJ1-5, with D perhaps matching TRBD1 (6 bases). In germline, CDR1 is KGHSH, CDR2 LQKENI. This CDR3 region has 14 residues. Trimming cost V 4 bases and J 6 bases, with 13 bases left between them. This CDR3 is CASSLSGEFQPQHF. CDR3 in DNA: TGTGCCAGCTCACTCTCAGGGGAGTTTCAGCCCCAGCATTTT.

This clonotype was observed many times. The CDR3 sequence is CASRPGDGRYTGELFF. CDR3 in DNA: TGCGCCAGCAGGCCAGGGGATGGGCGGTACACCGGGGAGCTGTTTTTT. V usage is TRBV5-1 and J usage is TRBJ2-2; D may be TRBD1 (6 bases). V lost 5 bases to trimming and J lost 3 bases, with 17 bases between them. The germline V gene encodes CDR1 SGHRS and CDR2 YFSETQ. This CDR3 spans 16 amino acids.

The V call is TRBV5-1, the J call TRBJ1-1; D is uncertain. Trimming took 2 bases from V and 3 from J, leaving 14 bases between them. The CDR3 spans 15 residues. Germline V CDR1 and CDR2: SGHRS, YFSETQ. CDR3: CASSLVRARDTEAFF. CDR3 nucleotide sequence: TGCGCCAGCAGCTTAGTTCGGGCCCGAGACACTGAAGCTTTCTTT.

In its sample, this clonotype was seen many times. This sequence joins TRBV10-3 and TRBJ2-3; D gene ambiguous. V dropped 11 bases and J dropped 3 bases, with 18 bases sitting between them. The length of the CDR3 is 14 residues. Germline V CDR1 and CDR2: ENHRY, SYGVKD. CDR3 loop: CASFSALGTDTQYF. The DNA of the CDR3 is TGTGCCTCCTTCTCAGCATTAGGTACAGATACGCAGTATTTT.

The table lists this clonotype with a few counts. The V gene is TRBV7-2, the J gene TRBJ2-4; D gene ambiguous. This CDR3 is built from 13 residues. The V and J ends lost 5 bases and 5 bases respectively, with 10 bases between them. Germline lookup yields CDR1 SGHTA and CDR2 FQGNSA. Written as DNA, the CDR3 is TGTGCCAGCAGCCTAAAAGGAGAAAACATTCAGTACTTC. It specifies CASSLKGENIQYF.

V is TRBV7-2 and J is TRBJ1-4; D is ambiguous. The germline V and J ends were trimmed by 5 bases and 8 bases, with 12 bases remaining between them. The CDR3 consists of 13 residues. Per the germline V gene, CDR1 is SGHTA and CDR2 is FQGNSA. The CDR3: CASSLTVGEKLFF. In DNA form, the CDR3 reads TGTGCCAGCAGCCTAACTGTCGGGGAAAAACTGTTTTTT.

This clonotype was observed many times. The chain is built from TRBV7-2 and TRBJ2-3; 7 positions match TRBD1. Trimming removed 1 base from V and 4 bases from J; junction bases left unmatched: 5. The CDR3 runs 15 residues. Per germline, CDR1 SGHTA and CDR2 FQGNSA. CDR3 coding DNA: TGTGCCAGCAGCTTAGGAGGAGACAGGGCAGATACGCAGTATTTT. This encodes CASSLGGDRADTQYF. The variable domain in full, with the rest retrieved from reference TRBV7-2 and TRBJ2-3, is GAGVSQSPSNKVTEKGKDVELRCDPISGHTALYWYRQSLGQGLEFLIYFQGNSAPDKSGLPSDRFSAERTGGSVSTLTIQRTQQEDSAVYLCASSLGGDRADTQYFGPGTRLTVL.